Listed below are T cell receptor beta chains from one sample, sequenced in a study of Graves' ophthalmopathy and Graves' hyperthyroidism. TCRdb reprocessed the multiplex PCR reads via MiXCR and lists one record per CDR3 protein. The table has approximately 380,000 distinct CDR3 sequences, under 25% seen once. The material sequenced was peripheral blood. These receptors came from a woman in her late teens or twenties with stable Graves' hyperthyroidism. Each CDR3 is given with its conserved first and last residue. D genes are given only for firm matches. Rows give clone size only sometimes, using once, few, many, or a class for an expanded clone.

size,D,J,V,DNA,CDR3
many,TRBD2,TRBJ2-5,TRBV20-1,TGCAGTGCCATAGAGTGGGCTAGCGGGAGTTCATGGGAGACCCAGTACTTC,CSAIEWASGSSWETQYF
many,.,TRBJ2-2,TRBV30,TGTGCCTGGAGTGGAGGGGGGGAGCTGTTTTTT,CAWSGGGELFF
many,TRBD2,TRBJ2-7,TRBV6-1,TGTGCCACCCGGGGGGACTTCCCACCTTACGAGCAGTACTTC,CATRGDFPPYEQYF
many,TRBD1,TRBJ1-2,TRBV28,TGTGCCAGCAATCTATTCGACAGGGGGCTGGGCTACACCTTC,CASNLFDRGLGYTF
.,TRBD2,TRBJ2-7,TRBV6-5,TGTGCCAGCAGTTCCTCAGTGGGGAGGGACGCGGCCTACGAGCAGTACTTC,CASSSSVGRDAAYEQYF
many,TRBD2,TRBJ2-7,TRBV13,TGTGCCAGCAGCGCTAGCGGGAGGGCCCTGTACGAGCAGTACTTC,CASSASGRALYEQYF
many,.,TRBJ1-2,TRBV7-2,TGTGCCAGCAGTCCCAGCGGGACCCAAGGTGGTGGCTACACCTTC,CASSPSGTQGGGYTF
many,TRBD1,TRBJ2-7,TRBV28,TGTGCCAGCAGTTTATCCGGGACAGGGATCGAGCAGTACTTC,CASSLSGTGIEQYF
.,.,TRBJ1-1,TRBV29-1,TGCAGCCTAGGGTTGGGACATTTGAACACTGAAGCTTTCTTT,CSLGLGHLNTEAFF
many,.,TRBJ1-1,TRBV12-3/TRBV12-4,TGTGCCAGCAGTTTAGGAGGGGGACGGGGTGAAGCTTTCTTT,CASSLGGGRGEAFF
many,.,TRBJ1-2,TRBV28,TGTGCCAGCAGTCTTACCTCGTCGTATGGCTACACCTTC,CASSLTSSYGYTF
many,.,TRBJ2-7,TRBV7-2,TGTGCCAGCAGCCCCCGACTGGCGGGCCGATACGAGCAGTACTTC,CASSPRLAGRYEQYF
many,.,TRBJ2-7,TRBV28,TGTGCCAGCAGTCCGGGGGCTGGGGGGCAGTACTTC,CASSPGAGGQYF
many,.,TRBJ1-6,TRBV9,TGTGCCAGCAGCGTAGCTGACGGGGAGTCACCCCTCCACTTT,CASSVADGESPLHF
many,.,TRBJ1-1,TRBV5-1,TGCGCCAGCAGCTTGGCCTGGGATACTGAAGCTTTCTTT,CASSLAWDTEAFF
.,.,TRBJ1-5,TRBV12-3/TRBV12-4,TGTGCCAGCAGCCCCGGACACGACGATCAGCCCCAGCATTTT,CASSPGHDDQPQHF
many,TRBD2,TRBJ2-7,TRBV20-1,TGCAGTGCTAGAGTACTAGCGGGGGGCTACGAGCAGTACTTC,CSARVLAGGYEQYF
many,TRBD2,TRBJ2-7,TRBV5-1,TGCGCCAGCAGCTCCGCCGGGACTAGGTCCTACGAGCAGTACTTC,CASSSAGTRSYEQYF
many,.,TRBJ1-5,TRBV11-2,TGTGCCAGCAGCCTGGGACTCCGAGTAGGTCAGCCCCAGCATTTT,CASSLGLRVGQPQHF
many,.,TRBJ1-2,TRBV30,TGTGCCTGGAGTGACAGGGACTATGGCTACACCTTC,CAWSDRDYGYTF
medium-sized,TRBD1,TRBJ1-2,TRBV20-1,TGCAGTGCTATAAGGCAGGGGGTGGGCGGCTACACCTTC,CSAIRQGVGGYTF
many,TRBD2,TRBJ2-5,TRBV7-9,TGTGCCAGCAGTCCGGGGGGTCTAGCGGAGACCCAGTACTTC,CASSPGGLAETQYF
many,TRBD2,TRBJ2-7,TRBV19,TGTGCCAGTCAAACTAGCGGGAGCTCCTACGAGCAGTACTTC,CASQTSGSSYEQYF
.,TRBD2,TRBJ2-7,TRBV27,TGTGCCAGCAGTTTATCAAGGGCTAGCGGGATCTACGAGCAGTACTTC,CASSLSRASGIYEQYF
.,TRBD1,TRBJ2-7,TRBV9,TGTGCCAGCAGCCCCCCGGGACAGGGTCCCTACGAGCAGTACTTC,CASSPPGQGPYEQYF
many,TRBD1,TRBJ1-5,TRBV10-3,TGTGCCACCCGACAGGGGAAGGATCAGCCCCAGCATTTT,CATRQGKDQPQHF
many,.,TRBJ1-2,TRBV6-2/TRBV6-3,TGTGCCAGCAGTTACTCGGGGGACACCTATGGCTACACCTTC,CASSYSGDTYGYTF
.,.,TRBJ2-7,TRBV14,TGTGCCAGCAGCCAAGAGGGGGGAAAAAACTACGAGCAGTACTTC,CASSQEGGKNYEQYF
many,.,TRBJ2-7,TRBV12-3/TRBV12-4,TGTGCCAGCAGTTTGGGCAGGAGTACCTACGAGCAGTACTTC,CASSLGRSTYEQYF
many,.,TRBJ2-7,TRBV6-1,TGTGCCAGCAGTGGGCAACGACAGCCTTCCTACGAGCAGTACTTC,CASSGQRQPSYEQYF
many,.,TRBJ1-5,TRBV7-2,TGTGCCAGCAGCTTAAGAGGTCTAAATCAGCCCCAGCATTTT,CASSLRGLNQPQHF
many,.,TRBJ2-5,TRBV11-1,TGTGCCAGCAGCGCAAACTTGGGACGGGAGACCCAGTACTTC,CASSANLGRETQYF
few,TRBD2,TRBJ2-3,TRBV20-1,TGCAGTGCCAAAAGCGGGAGGGTGTTTACGCAGTATTTT,CSAKSGRVFTQYF
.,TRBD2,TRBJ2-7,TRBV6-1,TGTGCCAGCAGACATAGCGGGGCAACCTACGAGCAGTACTTC,CASRHSGATYEQYF
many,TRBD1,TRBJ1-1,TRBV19,TGTGCCAGTGGACAAGGGACAGGGACGCCTGAAGCTTTCTTT,CASGQGTGTPEAFF
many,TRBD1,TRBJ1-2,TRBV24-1,TGTGCCACCAGTGAGCCCGACAGGGCCTATGGCTACACCTTC,CATSEPDRAYGYTF
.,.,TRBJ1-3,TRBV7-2,TGTGCCAGCAGCTTATCCTCGGTCTCTGGAAACACCATATATTTT,CASSLSSVSGNTIYF
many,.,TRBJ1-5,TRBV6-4,TGTGCCAGCAGTGACCATAGCAATCAGCCCCAGCATTTT,CASSDHSNQPQHF
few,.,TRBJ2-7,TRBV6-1,TGTGCCAGCATGGGACATGGCCGCTACGAGCAGTACTTC,CASMGHGRYEQYF
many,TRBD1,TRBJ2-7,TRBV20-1,TGCAGTGCCGGGACAGGGAGCTCCTACGAGCAGTACTTC,CSAGTGSSYEQYF
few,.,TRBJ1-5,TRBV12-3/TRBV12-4,TGTGCCAGCAGTCCTGACCCGGGACGGGACAATCAGCCCCAGCATTTT,CASSPDPGRDNQPQHF
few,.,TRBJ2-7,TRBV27,TGTGCCACCATGGGGGGGGCTAGTTACGAGCAGTACTTC,CATMGGASYEQYF
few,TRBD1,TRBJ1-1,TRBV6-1,TGTGCCAGCATCGACAGGGTGGACACTGAAGCTTTCTTT,CASIDRVDTEAFF
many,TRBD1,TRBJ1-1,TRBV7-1,TGTGCCAGCAGCTCGACGGGACAGGGAGCGCTCGGCCTAATGAACACTGAAGCTTTCTTT,CASSSTGQGALGLMNTEAFF
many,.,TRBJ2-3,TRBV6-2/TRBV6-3,TGTGCCAGCACAGGAGGAGGGCCCTCAGATACGCAGTATTTT,CASTGGGPSDTQYF
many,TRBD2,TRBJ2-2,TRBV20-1,TGCAGTGCTAGAGCAGGACTAGCGGGAGCAGCCGCCGGGGAGCTGTTTTTT,CSARAGLAGAAAGELFF